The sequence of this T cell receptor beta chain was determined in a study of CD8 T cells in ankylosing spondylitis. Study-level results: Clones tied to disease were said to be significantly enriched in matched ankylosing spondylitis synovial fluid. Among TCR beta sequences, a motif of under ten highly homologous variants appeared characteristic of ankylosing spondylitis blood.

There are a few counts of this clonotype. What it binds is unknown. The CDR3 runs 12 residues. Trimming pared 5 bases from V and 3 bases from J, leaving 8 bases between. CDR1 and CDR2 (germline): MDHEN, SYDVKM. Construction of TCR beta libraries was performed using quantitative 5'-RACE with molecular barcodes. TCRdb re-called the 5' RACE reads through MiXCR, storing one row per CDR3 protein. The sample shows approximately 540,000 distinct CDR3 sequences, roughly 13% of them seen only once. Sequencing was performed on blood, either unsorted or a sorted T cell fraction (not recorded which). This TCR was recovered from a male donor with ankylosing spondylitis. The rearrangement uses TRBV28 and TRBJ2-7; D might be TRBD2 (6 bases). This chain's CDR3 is CASSIGGYEQYV. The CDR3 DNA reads TGTGCCAGCAGTATCGGGGGCTACGAGCAGTACGTC.